One and the same sample provided the 2 T cell receptor beta chains below, sequenced in a study of blood T cell repertoires in COVID-19. The table came from immunoSEQ multiplex PCR; TCRdb's copy has only in-frame clones and leaves some out. In the table there are hundreds of thousands of clones, 80% to 90% of which are singletons. The sequencing input was PBMCs or T cells enriched from blood (not recorded which). Every receptor here comes from a woman in her 40s with acute COVID-19.

The sample holds one count of this clone. The V and J genes are TRBV10-3 and TRBJ1-2; unclear D gene. Looked up from germline, CDR1 is ENHRY and CDR2 is SYGVKD. Trimming removed 2 bases from V and 8 bases from J, with 12 bases in between. The CDR3 loop spans 13 amino acids. CDR3 amino acids: CAISEGRVKGYTF. CDR3 DNA: TGTGCCATCAGTGAGGGGAGGGTAAAGGGCTACACCTTC.

This chain joins TRBV11-3 and TRBJ2-5, with a tentative D call TRBD1 (6 bases). This CDR3 has 12 residues. CDR1 is SGHNT and CDR2 is YENEEA in the germline V gene. V was pared by 5 bases and J by 5 bases, with 9 bases between. The CDR3 bases are TGTGCCAGCAGCGGACAGCGGGAGACCCAGTACTTC. Amino acid sequence: CASSGQRETQYF.